This TCR beta chain was sequenced for a study of identical twins. TCRdb redid the calling of the 5' RACE reads with MiXCR, one entry per CDR3 protein. In the table there are more than 400,000 distinct CDR3 sequences, roughly 15% of which are singletons. As regards this clonotype: Its antigen is not identified.

The germline gives CDR1 SGHRS, CDR2 YFSETQ. Between the trimmed V and J ends, which lost 0 bases and 6 bases, there was a span of 10 bases. The CDR3 sequence is 14 residues long. Study-wide points: A partial confounding effect on zero-insertion analyses could come from invariant MAIT and iNKT cells.

This sample was also put to use in a study of yellow fever vaccine responses in identical twins.

V is TRBV5-1 and J is TRBJ2-1, with no clear D. The sequencing sample was made of CD4+ T cells sorted from blood. This receptor was obtained from a woman in her late teens or twenties in good health. The CDR3 bases are TGCGCCAGCAGCTTGGCCGGATTAACCAATGAGCAGTTCTTC. As protein: CASSLAGLTNEQFF.